Below, 6 T cell receptor beta chains from the same sample are listed, as sequenced in a study of technical replicates of blood from several donors. Sequencing was performed with immunoSEQ multiplex PCR; in TCRdb, only in-frame clones are kept and a portion is missing. The sample lists tens of thousands of clones; under 99% were seen once. What was sequenced was T cells isolated from PBMCs. These receptors were obtained from a human donor in good health.

The chain carries TRBV7-8 and TRBJ2-7, with D maybe TRBD1 (5 bases). The CDR3 covers 14 residues. Trimming took off 5 bases at V and 3 bases at J, with 14 bases between the two ends. Germline CDR1 and CDR2: SGHVS and FQNEAQ. In nucleotides, the CDR3 is TGTGCCAGCAGCACCGTGACAGTTTACTACGAGCAGTACTTC. Translated: CASSTVTVYYEQYF.

This chain connects TRBV10-1 to TRBJ2-5; a possible D gene is TRBD1 (7 bases). Trimming pared 7 bases from V and 2 bases from J, leaving 20 bases between. Germline assignment: CDR1 WNHNN and CDR2 SYGVQD (reference sequence). This CDR3 contains 16 residues. For the CDR3, the DNA is TGCGCCAGCATCACAGGGGTTGGGGGAGGACAAGAGACCCAGTACTTC. Amino acids: CASITGVGGGQETQYF.

The gene calls are TRBV11-2 and TRBJ2-7; 7 bases match TRBD2. J lost 2 bases, V lost 5 bases, and 6 bases had no gene match. The CDR3 runs 14 residues. From germline, CDR1 is SGHAT and CDR2 FQNNGV. The CDR3 bases are TGTGCCAGCAGCAGAACTAGCGTTGCCTACGAGCAGTACTTC. Translating it yields CASSRTSVAYEQYF.

The chain carries TRBV19 and TRBJ1-1; the D gene is possibly TRBD1 (5 bases). This CDR3 has 14 residues. Trimming cost V 5 bases and J 1 base, with 11 bases left between them. The V gene's germline CDR1 is LNHDA and CDR2 SQIVND (reference sequence). In nucleotides, the CDR3 is TGTGCCAGTAGTCCCTACGACAGGAACACTGAAGCTTTCTTT. Translating it yields CASSPYDRNTEAFF. The full variable domain, in which reference TRBV19 and TRBJ1-1 provide the parts outside the CDR3, is DGGITQSPKYLFRKEGQNVTLSCEQNLNHDAMYWYRQDPGQGLRLIYYSQIVNDFQKGDIAEGYSVSREKKESFPLTVTSAQKNPTAFYLCASSPYDRNTEAFFGQGTRLTVV.

The rearrangement links TRBV6-4 to TRBJ1-5, with D perhaps TRBD1 (6 bases). Trimming pared 5 bases from V and 5 bases from J, leaving 16 bases between. The CDR3 extends over 15 amino acids. Germline V gene lookup returns CDR1 MRHNA and CDR2 SNTAGT. As DNA, the CDR3 is TGTGCCAGCAGTCCCCTAGCAGGGGTGGATCAGCCCCAGCATTTT. It specifies CASSPLAGVDQPQHF.

J is TRBJ2-3 and V is TRBV15; D unclear. The CDR3 is 14 residues long. V dropped 4 bases and J dropped 0 bases, with 8 bases sitting between them. The germline V gene has CDR1 LNHNV and CDR2 YYDKDF (reference sequence). In nucleotides, the CDR3 is TGTGCCACCAGCACCTATCCTAGCACAGATACGCAGTATTTT. This codes for CATSTYPSTDTQYF.